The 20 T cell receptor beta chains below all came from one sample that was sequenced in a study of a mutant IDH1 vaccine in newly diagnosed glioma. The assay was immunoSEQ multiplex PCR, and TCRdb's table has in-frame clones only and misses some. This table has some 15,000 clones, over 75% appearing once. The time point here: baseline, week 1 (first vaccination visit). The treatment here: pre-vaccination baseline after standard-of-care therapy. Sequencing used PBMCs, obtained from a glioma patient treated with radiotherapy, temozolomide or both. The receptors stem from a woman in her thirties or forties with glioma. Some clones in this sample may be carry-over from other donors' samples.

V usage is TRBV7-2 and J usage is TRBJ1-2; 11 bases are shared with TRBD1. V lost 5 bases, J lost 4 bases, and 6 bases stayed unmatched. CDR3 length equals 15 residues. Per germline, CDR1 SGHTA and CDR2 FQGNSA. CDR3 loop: CASSPGTGGSYGYTF. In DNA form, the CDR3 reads TGTGCCAGCAGCCCCGGGACAGGGGGGAGCTATGGCTACACCTTC.

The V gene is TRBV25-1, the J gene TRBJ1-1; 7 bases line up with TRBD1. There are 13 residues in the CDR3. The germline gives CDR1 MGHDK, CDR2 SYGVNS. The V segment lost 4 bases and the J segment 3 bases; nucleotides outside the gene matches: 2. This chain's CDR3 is CASSATGDTEAFF. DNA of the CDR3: TGTGCCAGCAGTGCCACAGGGGACACTGAAGCTTTCTTT.

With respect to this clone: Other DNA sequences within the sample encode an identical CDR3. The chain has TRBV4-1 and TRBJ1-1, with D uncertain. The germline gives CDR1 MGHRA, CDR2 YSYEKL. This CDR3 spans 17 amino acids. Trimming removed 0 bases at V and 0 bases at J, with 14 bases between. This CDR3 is CASSQDPRPVMNTEAFF. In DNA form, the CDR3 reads TGCGCCAGCAGCCAAGATCCCCGGCCGGTCATGAACACTGAAGCTTTCTTT.

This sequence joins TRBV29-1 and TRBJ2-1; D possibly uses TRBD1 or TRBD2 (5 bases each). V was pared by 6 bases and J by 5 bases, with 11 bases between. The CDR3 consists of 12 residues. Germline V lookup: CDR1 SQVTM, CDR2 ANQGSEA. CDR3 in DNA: TGCAGCGTGTTATCGGGGCACAATGAGCAGTTCTTC. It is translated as CSVLSGHNEQFF.

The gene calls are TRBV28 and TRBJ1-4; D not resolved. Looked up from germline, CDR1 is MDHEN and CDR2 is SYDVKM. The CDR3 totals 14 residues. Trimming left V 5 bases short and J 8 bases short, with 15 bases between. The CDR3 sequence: CASSGHRNPEKLFF. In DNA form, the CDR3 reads TGTGCCAGCAGTGGCCACAGAAACCCGGAAAAACTGTTTTTT.

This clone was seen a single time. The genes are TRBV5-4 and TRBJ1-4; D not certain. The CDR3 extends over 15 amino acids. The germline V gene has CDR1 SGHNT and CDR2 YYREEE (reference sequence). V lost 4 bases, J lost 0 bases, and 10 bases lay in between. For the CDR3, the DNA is TGTGCCAGCAGCCCTACAGCCGCAACTAATGAAAAACTGTTTTTT. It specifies CASSPTAATNEKLFF.

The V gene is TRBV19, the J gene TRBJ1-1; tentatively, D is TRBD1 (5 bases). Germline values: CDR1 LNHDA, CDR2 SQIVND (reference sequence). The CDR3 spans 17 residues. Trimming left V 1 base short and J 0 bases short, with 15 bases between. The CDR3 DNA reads TGTGCCAGTAGTATAGTTGGGCAGGGTCTAATGAACACTGAAGCTTTCTTT. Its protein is CASSIVGQGLMNTEAFF.

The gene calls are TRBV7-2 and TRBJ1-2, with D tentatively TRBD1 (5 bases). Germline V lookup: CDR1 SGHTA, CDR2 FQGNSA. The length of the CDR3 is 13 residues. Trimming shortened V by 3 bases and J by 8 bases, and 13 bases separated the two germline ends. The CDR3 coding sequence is TGTGCCAGCAGCTTGGGACCTGGTGGGGGCTACACCTTC. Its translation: CASSLGPGGGYTF.

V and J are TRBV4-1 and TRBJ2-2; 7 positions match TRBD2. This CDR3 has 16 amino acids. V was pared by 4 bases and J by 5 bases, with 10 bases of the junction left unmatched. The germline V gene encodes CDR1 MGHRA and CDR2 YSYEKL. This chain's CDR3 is CASSRGLGPRTGELFF. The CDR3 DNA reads TGCGCCAGCAGCCGAGGACTAGGGCCTCGGACCGGGGAGCTGTTTTTT.

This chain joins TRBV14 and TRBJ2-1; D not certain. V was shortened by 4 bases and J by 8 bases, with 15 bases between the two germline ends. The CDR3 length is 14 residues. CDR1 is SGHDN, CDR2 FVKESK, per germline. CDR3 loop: CASSRKSTQDEQFF. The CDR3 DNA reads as TGTGCCAGCAGCCGCAAGTCAACCCAGGATGAGCAGTTCTTC.

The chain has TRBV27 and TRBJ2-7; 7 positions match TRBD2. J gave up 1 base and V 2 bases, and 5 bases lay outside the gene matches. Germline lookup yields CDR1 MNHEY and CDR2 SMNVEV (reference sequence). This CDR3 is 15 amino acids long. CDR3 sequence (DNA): TGTGCCAGCAGTTTACTACTAGCGCGGTCCTACGAGCAGTACTTC. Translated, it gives CASSLLLARSYEQYF.

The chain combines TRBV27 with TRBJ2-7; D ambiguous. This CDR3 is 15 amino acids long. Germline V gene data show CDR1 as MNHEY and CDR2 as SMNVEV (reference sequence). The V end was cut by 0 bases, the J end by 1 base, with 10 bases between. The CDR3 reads CASSLSHSESYEQYF. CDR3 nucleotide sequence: TGTGCCAGCAGTTTATCCCACAGCGAGTCCTACGAGCAGTACTTC.

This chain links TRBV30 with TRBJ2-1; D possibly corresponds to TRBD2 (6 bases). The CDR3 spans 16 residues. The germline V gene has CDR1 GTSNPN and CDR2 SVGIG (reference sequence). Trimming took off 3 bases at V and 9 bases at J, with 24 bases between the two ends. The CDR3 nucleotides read TGTGCCTGGAGACCCCTCGAGGGGAGGTTGGTTGGTGAGCAGTTCTTC. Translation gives CAWRPLEGRLVGEQFF.

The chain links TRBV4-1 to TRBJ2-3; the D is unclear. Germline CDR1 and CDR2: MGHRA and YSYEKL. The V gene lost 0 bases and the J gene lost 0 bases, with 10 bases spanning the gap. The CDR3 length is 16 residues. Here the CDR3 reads CASSQDPYQSTDTQYF. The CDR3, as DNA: TGCGCCAGCAGCCAAGACCCCTACCAAAGCACAGATACGCAGTATTTT.

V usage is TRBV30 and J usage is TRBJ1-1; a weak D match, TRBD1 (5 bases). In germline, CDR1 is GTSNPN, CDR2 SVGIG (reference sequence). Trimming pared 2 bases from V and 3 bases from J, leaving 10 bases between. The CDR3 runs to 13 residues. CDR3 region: CAWSSRGDTEAFF. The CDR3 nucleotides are TGTGCCTGGAGTTCACGAGGGGACACTGAAGCTTTCTTT.

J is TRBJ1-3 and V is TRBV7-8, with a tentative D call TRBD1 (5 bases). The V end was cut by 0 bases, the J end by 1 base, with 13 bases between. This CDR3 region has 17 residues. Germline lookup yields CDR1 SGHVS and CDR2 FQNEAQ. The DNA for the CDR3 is TGTGCCAGCAGCTTAGCTGCCTGGGGGGGGTCTGGAAACACCATATATTTT. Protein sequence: CASSLAAWGGSGNTIYF. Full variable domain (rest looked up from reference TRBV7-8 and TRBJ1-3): GAGVSQSPRYKVAKRGQDVALRCDPISGHVSLFWYQQALGQGPEFLTYFQNEAQLDKSGLPSDRFFAERPEGSVSTLKIQRTQQEDSAVYLCASSLAAWGGSGNTIYFGEGSWLTVV.

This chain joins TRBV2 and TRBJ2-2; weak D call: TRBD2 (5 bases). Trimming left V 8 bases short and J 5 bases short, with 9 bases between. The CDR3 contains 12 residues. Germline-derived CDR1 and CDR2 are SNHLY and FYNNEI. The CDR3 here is CASSPGTGELFF. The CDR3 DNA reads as TGTGCCAGCTCCCCGGGGACCGGGGAGCTGTTTTTT.

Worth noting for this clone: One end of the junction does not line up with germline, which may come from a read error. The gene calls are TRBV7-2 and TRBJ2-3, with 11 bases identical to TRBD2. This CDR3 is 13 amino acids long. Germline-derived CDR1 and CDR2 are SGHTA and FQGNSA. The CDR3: CGSKLAGVDTQYF. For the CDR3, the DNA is TGTGGCAGCAAACTAGCGGGAGTCGATACGCAGTATTTT.

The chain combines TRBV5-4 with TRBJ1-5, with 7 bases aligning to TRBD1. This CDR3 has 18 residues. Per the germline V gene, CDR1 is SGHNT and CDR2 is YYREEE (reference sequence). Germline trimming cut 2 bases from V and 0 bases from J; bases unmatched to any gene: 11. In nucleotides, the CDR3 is TGTGCCAGCAGCTTTATCGAGACAGGGTCCGTTAGCAATCAGCCCCAGCATTTT. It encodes CASSFIETGSVSNQPQHF.

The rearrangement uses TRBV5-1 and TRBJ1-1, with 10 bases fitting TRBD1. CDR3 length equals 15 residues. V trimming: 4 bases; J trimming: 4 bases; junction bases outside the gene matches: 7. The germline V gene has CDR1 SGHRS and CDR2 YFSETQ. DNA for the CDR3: TGCGCCAGCAGCCCGGGACAGGGGTCTGGCACTGAAGCTTTCTTT. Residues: CASSPGQGSGTEAFF.